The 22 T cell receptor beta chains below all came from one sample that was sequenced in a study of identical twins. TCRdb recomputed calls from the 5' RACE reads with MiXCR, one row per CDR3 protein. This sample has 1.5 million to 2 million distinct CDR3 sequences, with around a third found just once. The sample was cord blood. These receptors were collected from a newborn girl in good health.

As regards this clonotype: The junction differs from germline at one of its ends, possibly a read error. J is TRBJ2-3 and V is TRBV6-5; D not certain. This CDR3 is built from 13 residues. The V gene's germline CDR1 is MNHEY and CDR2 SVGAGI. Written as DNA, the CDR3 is TGTGACAGCAGTTATATTCCCACAGATACGCAGTATTTT. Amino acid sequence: CDSSYIPTDTQYF.

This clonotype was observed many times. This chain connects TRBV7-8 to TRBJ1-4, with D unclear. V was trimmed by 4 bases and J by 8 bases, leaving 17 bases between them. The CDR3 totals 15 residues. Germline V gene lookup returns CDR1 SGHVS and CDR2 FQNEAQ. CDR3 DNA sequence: TGTGCCAGCAGCTCCGGCGAATCCAACTTAGAAAAACTGTTTTTT. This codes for CASSSGESNLEKLFF. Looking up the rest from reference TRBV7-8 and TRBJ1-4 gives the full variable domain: GAGVSQSPRYKVAKRGQDVALRCDPISGHVSLFWYQQALGQGPEFLTYFQNEAQLDKSGLPSDRFFAERPEGSVSTLKIQRTQQEDSAVYLCASSSGESNLEKLFFGSGTQLSVL.

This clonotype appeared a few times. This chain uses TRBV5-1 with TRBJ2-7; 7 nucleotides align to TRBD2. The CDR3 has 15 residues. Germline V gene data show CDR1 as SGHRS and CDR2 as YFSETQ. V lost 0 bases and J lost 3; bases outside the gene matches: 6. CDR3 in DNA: TGCGCCAGCAGCTTGGCTAGCGGAGCAAACTACGAGCAGTACTTC. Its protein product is CASSLASGANYEQYF.

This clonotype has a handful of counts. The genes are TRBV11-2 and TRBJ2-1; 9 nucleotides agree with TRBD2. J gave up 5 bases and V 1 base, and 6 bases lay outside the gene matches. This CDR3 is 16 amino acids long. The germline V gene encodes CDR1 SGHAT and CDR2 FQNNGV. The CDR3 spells CASSLGFSGRDNEQFF. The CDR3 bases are TGTGCCAGCAGCTTAGGGTTTAGCGGGAGAGACAATGAGCAGTTCTTC. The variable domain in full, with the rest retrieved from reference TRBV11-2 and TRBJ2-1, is EAGVAQSPRYKIIEKRQSVAFWCNPISGHATLYWYQQILGQGPKLLIQFQNNGVVDDSQLPKDRFSAERLKGVDSTLKIQPAKLEDSAVYLCASSLGFSGRDNEQFFGPGTRLTVL.

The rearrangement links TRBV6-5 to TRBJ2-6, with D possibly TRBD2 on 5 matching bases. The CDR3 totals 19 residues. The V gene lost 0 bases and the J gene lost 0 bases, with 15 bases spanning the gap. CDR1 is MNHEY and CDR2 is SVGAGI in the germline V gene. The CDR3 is CASSYSDYAGPSGANVLTF. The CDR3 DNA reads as TGTGCCAGCAGTTACTCGGATTATGCGGGTCCCTCTGGGGCCAACGTCCTGACTTTC.

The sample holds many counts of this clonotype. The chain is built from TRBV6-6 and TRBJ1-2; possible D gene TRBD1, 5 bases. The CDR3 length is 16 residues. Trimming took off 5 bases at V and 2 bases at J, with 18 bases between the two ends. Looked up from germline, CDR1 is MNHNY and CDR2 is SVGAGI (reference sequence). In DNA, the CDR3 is TGTGCCAGCAGTAAAAAAGACAGCTTCACGAACTATGGCTACACCTTC. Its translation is CASSKKDSFTNYGYTF.

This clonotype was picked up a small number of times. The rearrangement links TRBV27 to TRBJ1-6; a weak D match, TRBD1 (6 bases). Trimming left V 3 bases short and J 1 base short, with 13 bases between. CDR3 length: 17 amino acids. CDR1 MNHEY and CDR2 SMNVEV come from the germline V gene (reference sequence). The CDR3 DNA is TGTGCCAGCAGTTTGAGGGGGATTACTTCCTATAATTCACCCCTCCACTTT. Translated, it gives CASSLRGITSYNSPLHF.

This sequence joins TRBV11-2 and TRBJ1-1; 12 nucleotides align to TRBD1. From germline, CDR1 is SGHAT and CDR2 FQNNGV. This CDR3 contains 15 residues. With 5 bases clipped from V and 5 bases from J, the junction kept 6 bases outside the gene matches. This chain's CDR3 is CASSGDRGPRTEAFF. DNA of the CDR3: TGTGCCAGCAGCGGGGACAGGGGGCCCAGGACTGAAGCTTTCTTT.

The CDR3 nucleotides read TGTGCCAGCAGCTTATGGGGTGTTGTTCGCACAGATACGCAGTATTTT. The encoded protein is CASSLWGVVRTDTQYF. The chain links TRBV7-2 to TRBJ2-3; D gene uncertain. This CDR3 contains 16 residues. V was trimmed by 2 bases and J by 1 base, leaving 13 bases between them. The germline gives CDR1 SGHTA, CDR2 FQGNSA. Complete variable domain (other parts from reference TRBV7-2 and TRBJ2-3): GAGVSQSPSNKVTEKGKDVELRCDPISGHTALYWYRQSLGQGLEFLIYFQGNSAPDKSGLPSDRFSAERTGGSVSTLTIQRTQQEDSAVYLCASSLWGVVRTDTQYFGPGTRLTVL.

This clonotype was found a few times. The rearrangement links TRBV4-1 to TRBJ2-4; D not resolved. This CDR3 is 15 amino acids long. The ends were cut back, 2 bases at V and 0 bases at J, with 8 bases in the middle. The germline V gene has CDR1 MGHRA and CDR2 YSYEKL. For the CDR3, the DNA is TGCGCCAGCAGCCAAACCATATTAGCCAAAAACATTCAGTACTTC. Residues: CASSQTILAKNIQYF.

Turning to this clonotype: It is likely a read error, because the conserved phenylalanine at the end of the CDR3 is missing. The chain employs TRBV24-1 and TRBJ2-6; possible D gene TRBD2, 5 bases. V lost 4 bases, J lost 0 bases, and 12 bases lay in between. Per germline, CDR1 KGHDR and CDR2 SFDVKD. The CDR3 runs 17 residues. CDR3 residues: CATSETGLSSGANVLTV. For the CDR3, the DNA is TGTGCCACCAGTGAAACCGGACTGTCCTCTGGGGCCAACGTCCTGACTGTC.

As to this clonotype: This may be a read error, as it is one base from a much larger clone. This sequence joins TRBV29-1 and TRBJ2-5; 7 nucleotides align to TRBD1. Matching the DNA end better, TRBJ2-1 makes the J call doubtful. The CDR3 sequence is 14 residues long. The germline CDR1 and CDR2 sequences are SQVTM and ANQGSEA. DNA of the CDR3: TGCAGCGTTGAAACCGGGACAGTCCAAGAGACCCAGTTCTTC. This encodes CSVETGTVQETQFF.

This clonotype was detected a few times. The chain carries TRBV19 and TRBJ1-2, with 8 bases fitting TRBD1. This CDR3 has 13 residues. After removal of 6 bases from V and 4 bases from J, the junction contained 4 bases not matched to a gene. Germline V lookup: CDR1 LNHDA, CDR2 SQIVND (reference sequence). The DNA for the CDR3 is TGTGCCAGTAGAAACAGGGGGTTCTATGGCTACACCTTC. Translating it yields CASRNRGFYGYTF.

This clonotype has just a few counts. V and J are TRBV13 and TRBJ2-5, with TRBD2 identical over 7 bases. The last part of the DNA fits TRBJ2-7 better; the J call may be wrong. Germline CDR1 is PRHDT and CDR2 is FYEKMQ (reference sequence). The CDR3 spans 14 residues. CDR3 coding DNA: TGTGCCAGCAGCTCGTGGGGGGGGAACGACGAGCAGTACTTC. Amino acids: CASSSWGGNDEQYF.

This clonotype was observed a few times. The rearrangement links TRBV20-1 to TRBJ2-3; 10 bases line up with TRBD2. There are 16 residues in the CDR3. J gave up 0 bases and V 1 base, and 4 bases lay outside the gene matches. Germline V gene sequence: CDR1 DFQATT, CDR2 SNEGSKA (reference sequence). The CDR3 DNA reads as TGCAGTGCTAGAGGTAGCGGGAGGCCTAGCACAGATACGCAGTATTTT. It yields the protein CSARGSGRPSTDTQYF.

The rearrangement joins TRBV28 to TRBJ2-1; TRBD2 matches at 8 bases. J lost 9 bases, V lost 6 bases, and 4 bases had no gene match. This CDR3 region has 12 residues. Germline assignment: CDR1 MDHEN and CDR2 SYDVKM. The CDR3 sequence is CASSRGGIEQFF. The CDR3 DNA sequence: TGTGCCAGCAGCCGGGGGGGTATTGAGCAGTTCTTC.

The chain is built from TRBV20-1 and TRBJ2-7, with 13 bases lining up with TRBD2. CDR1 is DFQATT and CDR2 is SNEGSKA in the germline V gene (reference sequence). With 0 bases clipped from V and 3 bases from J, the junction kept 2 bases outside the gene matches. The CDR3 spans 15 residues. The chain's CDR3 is CSARELAGGLYEQYF. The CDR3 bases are TGCAGTGCTAGAGAACTAGCGGGAGGGCTCTACGAGCAGTACTTC.

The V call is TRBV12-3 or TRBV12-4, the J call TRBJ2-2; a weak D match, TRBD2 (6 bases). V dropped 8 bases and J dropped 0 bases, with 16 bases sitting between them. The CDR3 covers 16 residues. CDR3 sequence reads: CASWDLPRSNTGELFF. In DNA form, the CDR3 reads TGTGCCAGCTGGGACTTACCCCGCTCGAACACCGGGGAGCTGTTTTTT.

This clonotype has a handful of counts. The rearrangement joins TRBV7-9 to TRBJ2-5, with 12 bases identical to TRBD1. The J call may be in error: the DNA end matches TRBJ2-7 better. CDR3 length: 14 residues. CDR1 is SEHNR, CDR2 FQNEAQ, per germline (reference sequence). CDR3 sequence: CASSHGTGGHEQYF. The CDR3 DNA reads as TGTGCCAGCAGCCACGGGACAGGGGGCCACGAGCAGTACTTC.

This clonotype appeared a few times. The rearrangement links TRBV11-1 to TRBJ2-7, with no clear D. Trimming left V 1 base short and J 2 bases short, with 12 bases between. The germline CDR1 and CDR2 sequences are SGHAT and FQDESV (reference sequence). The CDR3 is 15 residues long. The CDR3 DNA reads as TGTGCCAGCAGCTTAGGGCGGCAGGTAGCCTACGAGCAGTACTTC. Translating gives CASSLGRQVAYEQYF.

In nucleotides, the CDR3 is TGTGCCAGCAGTTTAAAGCGTCGGGAGTGGGATACGCAGTATTTT. It specifies CASSLKRREWDTQYF. The J gene is TRBJ2-3, the V gene TRBV12-3 or TRBV12-4; D might be TRBD2 (6 bases). V was clipped by 2 bases and J by 6 bases, with 15 bases between them. The length of the CDR3 is 15 residues.

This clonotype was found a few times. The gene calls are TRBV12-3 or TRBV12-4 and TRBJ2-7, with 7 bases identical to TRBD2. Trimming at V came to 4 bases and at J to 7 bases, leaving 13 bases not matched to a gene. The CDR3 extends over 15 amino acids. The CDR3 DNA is TGTGCCAGCAGTTCTTCCGGGGGGTCCTACAATGAGCAGTACTTC. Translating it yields CASSSSGGSYNEQYF.